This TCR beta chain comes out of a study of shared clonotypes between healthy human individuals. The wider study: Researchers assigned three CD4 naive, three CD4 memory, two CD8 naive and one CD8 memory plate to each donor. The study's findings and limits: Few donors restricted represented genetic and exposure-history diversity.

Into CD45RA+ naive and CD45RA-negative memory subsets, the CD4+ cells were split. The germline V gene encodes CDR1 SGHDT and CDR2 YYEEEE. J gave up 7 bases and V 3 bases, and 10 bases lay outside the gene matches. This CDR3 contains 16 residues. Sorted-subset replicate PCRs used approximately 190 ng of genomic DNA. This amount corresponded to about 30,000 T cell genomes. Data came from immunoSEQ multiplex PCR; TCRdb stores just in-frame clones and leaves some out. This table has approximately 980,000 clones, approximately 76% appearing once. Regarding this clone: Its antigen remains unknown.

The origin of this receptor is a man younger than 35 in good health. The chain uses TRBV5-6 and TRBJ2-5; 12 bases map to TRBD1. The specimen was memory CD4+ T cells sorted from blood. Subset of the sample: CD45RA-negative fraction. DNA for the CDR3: TGTGCCAGCAGCTCGAGAGGGACAGGGGGCGAAGGGACCCAGTACTTC. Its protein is CASSSRGTGGEGTQYF.